The 30 T cell receptor beta chains below were found in one sample sequenced in a study of cytomegalovirus exposure and HLA in healthy donors. The PCR employed 60 Vbeta primers together with 13 Jbeta primers. Produced via immunoSEQ multiplex PCR; TCRdb's table is partial and in-frame only. The data hold approximately 190,000 clones, with roughly 90% observed a single time. The sequenced material came from PBMCs. These TCRs come from a boy aged 2 to 10 in good health and CMV-seronegative.

The chain recombines TRBV5-4 with TRBJ1-1; D possibly corresponds to TRBD1 (6 bases). Germline assignment: CDR1 SGHNT and CDR2 YYREEE (reference sequence). V lost 4 bases and J 1 base, leaving 11 bases between the germline ends. The CDR3 extends over 14 amino acids. CDR3 residues: CASSQQGPNTEAFF. DNA for the CDR3: TGTGCCAGCAGCCAACAGGGTCCGAACACTGAAGCTTTCTTT.

This clone showed up just once. The gene calls are TRBV5-1 and TRBJ2-1; D is undetermined. Germline V CDR1 and CDR2: SGHRS, YFSETQ. The CDR3 totals 14 residues. V lost 2 bases and J 5 bases, leaving 11 bases between the germline ends. The CDR3 sequence: CASSFRQGDNEQFF. CDR3 sequence (DNA): TGCGCCAGCAGCTTCCGACAAGGCGACAATGAGCAGTTCTTC.

The rearrangement joins TRBV19 to TRBJ1-1; 7 bases agree with TRBD1. The CDR3 runs 15 residues. Germline V CDR1 and CDR2: LNHDA, SQIVND (reference sequence). V lost 6 bases to trimming and J lost 4 bases; unmatched junction nucleotides: 11. The DNA of the CDR3 is TGTGCCAGTAGCCCTTTTTTCGACAGGGTCACTGAAGCTTTCTTT. Protein sequence: CASSPFFDRVTEAFF.

This chain links TRBV28 with TRBJ1-1, with D possibly being TRBD1 (5 bases). The germline gives CDR1 MDHEN, CDR2 SYDVKM. The CDR3 totals 13 residues. Trimming pared 5 bases from V and 4 bases from J, leaving 11 bases between. CDR3 in DNA: TGTGCCAGCAGTAGGGGAGGGAGCACTGAAGCTTTCTTT. Translating it yields CASSRGGSTEAFF.

The chain has TRBV9 and TRBJ2-1, with TRBD2 identical over 8 bases. Germline V gives CDR1 SGDLS, CDR2 YYNGEE. Germline trimming cut 3 bases from V and 12 bases from J; bases unmatched to any gene: 11. This CDR3 has 14 residues. For the CDR3, the DNA is TGTGCCAGCAGCGGAACGGGACTAGGGTTTGTGCAGTTCTTC. This encodes CASSGTGLGFVQFF.

The V call is TRBV6-6, the J call TRBJ1-1, with 12 positions matching TRBD1. Germline lookup yields CDR1 MNHNY and CDR2 SVGAGI (reference sequence). The junction had 13 bases not matched to a gene; V was cut back by 6 bases and J by 11 bases. This CDR3 is built from 15 residues. Here the CDR3 DNA reads TGTGCCAGCAGCCCGGGACAGGGGGCCGGGTTGTCGGCTTTCTTT. Amino acids: CASSPGQGAGLSAFF.

The chain has TRBV5-1 and TRBJ2-1; possibly TRBD1 for D (6 bases). Trimming took 5 bases from V and 4 from J, leaving 16 bases between them. The CDR3 sequence is 15 residues long. Germline CDR1 reads SGHRS; CDR2 reads YFSETQ. In DNA, the CDR3 is TGCGCCAGCAGGCCACAGGGTTTCGTATACAATGAGCAGTTCTTC. It specifies CASRPQGFVYNEQFF.

The J gene is TRBJ1-5, the V gene TRBV28, with TRBD1 matching 9 bases. Germline CDR1 and CDR2: MDHEN and SYDVKM. Germline trimming cut 7 bases from V and 6 bases from J; bases unmatched to any gene: 13. The CDR3 length is 16 residues. CDR3 in amino acids: CASTQREGTGFQPQHF. CDR3 sequence (DNA): TGTGCCAGCACCCAACGTGAGGGGACAGGGTTTCAGCCCCAGCATTTT.

V is TRBV6-1 and J is TRBJ2-6, with a weak D call TRBD1 (6 bases). The V end was cut by 8 bases, the J end by 4 bases, with 9 bases between. Germline CDR1 and CDR2: MNHNS and SASEGT. The CDR3 extends over 13 amino acids. In DNA form, the CDR3 reads TGTGCCAGCCAGGGGACAGGGGCCAACGTCCTGACTTTC. Translation: CASQGTGANVLTF.

The V call is TRBV5-1, the J call TRBJ2-6; TRBD1 might be the D (5 bases). CDR3 length: 16 amino acids. Trimming removed 4 bases from V and 2 bases from J, with 13 bases in between. Germline CDR1 and CDR2: SGHRS and YFSETQ. This CDR3 reads CASSPDSGTGANVLTF. The CDR3 bases are TGCGCCAGCAGCCCCGACAGTGGGACTGGGGCCAACGTCCTGACTTTC.

V usage is TRBV6-6 and J usage is TRBJ2-1; 9 bases fit TRBD2. This CDR3 spans 15 amino acids. CDR1 and CDR2 from the germline V gene are MNHNY and SVGAGI (reference sequence). V was clipped by 6 bases and J by 4 bases; unmatched bases: 7. CDR3 protein: CASRFLAGPYNEQFF. DNA of the CDR3: TGTGCCAGCAGATTCCTAGCGGGACCATACAATGAGCAGTTCTTC.

CDR3: CASSVGGAPQPQHF. The CDR3 region has the DNA TGTGCCAGCAGCGTAGGGGGCGCTCCTCAGCCCCAGCATTTT. V is TRBV9 and J is TRBJ1-5, with D tentatively TRBD1 (5 bases). Germline assignment: CDR1 SGDLS and CDR2 YYNGEE. V shed 0 bases and J shed 6 bases, with 10 bases lying between them. This CDR3 comprises 14 residues.

The rearrangement uses TRBV5-1 and TRBJ2-7; TRBD2 matches at 10 bases. Trimming removed 5 bases from V and 3 bases from J; junction bases left unmatched: 23. The CDR3 is 20 amino acids. The germline V gene has CDR1 SGHRS and CDR2 YFSETQ. CDR3 amino acids: CASSRAPFERLAGLLYEQYF. CDR3 coding DNA: TGCGCCAGCAGTCGGGCGCCGTTTGAAAGACTAGCGGGCCTACTCTACGAGCAGTACTTC.

This clone was observed a handful of times. This chain joins TRBV4-1 and TRBJ2-7, with 9 bases matching TRBD2. Trimming cost V 4 bases and J 3 bases; bases outside gene matches: 7. There are 15 residues in the CDR3. Germline V gene lookup returns CDR1 MGHRA and CDR2 YSYEKL. Written as DNA, the CDR3 is TGCGCCAGCAGCCCTAGCGGGATGCTCTACTACGAGCAGTACTTC. This codes for CASSPSGMLYYEQYF.

The chain links TRBV5-1 to TRBJ2-1; D gene unclear. CDR3 length equals 13 residues. The V and J ends lost 0 bases and 7 bases respectively, with 8 bases between them. Germline V gives CDR1 SGHRS, CDR2 YFSETQ. CDR3 DNA: TGCGCCAGCAGCTTGGAGCGTTGGAATGAGCAGTTCTTC. It codes for CASSLERWNEQFF. Complete variable domain (other parts from reference TRBV5-1 and TRBJ2-1): KAGVTQTPRYLIKTRGQQVTLSCSPISGHRSVSWYQQTPGQGLQFLFEYFSETQRNKGNFPGRFSGRQFSNSRSEMNVSTLELGDSALYLCASSLERWNEQFFGPGTRLTVL.

This clone was counted a single time. The chain recombines TRBV6-5 with TRBJ2-3; D unresolved. Trimming shortened V by 5 bases and J by 5 bases, and 8 bases separated the two germline ends. The CDR3 loop spans 12 amino acids. CDR1 and CDR2 from the germline V gene are MNHEY and SVGAGI. This chain's CDR3 is CASSRVGDTQYF. The CDR3 DNA is TGTGCCAGCAGTCGGGTGGGAGATACGCAGTATTTT.

The J gene is TRBJ1-3, the V gene TRBV28; unclear D gene. Germline CDR1 and CDR2: MDHEN and SYDVKM. V was shortened by 6 bases and J by 0 bases, with 12 bases between the two germline ends. This CDR3 spans 15 amino acids. CDR3 sequence: CASRQDGSSGNTIYF. CDR3 DNA: TGTGCCAGCAGACAAGACGGGAGCTCTGGAAACACCATATATTTT.

V usage is TRBV27 and J usage is TRBJ1-2; D remains ambiguous. This CDR3 has 16 amino acids. Trimming stripped 5 bases from V and 2 bases from J, with 18 bases between. CDR1 MNHEY and CDR2 SMNVEV come from the germline V gene (reference sequence). The CDR3 sequence is CASSTKVRGSNYGYTF. The CDR3 region has the DNA TGTGCCAGCAGTACAAAAGTCCGGGGTTCCAACTATGGCTACACCTTC.

The J gene is TRBJ2-3, the V gene TRBV7-8; a possible D gene is TRBD1 (5 bases). The ends were cut back, 5 bases at V and 3 bases at J, with 15 bases in the middle. This CDR3 comprises 15 residues. Germline V gene data show CDR1 as SGHVS and CDR2 as FQNEAQ. CDR3 in DNA: TGTGCCAGCAGCGCTAGGTGGGGCCCGACAGATACGCAGTATTTT. Amino acids: CASSARWGPTDTQYF. The entire variable domain, with the rest obtained from reference TRBV7-8 and TRBJ2-3, is as follows: GAGVSQSPRYKVAKRGQDVALRCDPISGHVSLFWYQQALGQGPEFLTYFQNEAQLDKSGLPSDRFFAERPEGSVSTLKIQRTQQEDSAVYLCASSARWGPTDTQYFGPGTRLTVL.

A single count supports this clone. The chain has TRBV4-2 and TRBJ2-2; possibly TRBD1 for D (5 bases). The CDR3 extends over 18 amino acids. Trimming shortened V by 2 bases and J by 1 base, and 17 bases separated the two germline ends. Germline lookup yields CDR1 LGHNA and CDR2 YNFKEQ. The CDR3 DNA is TGTGCCAGCAGCCAAAACCCTCTCATAGGGGTGAACACCGGGGAGCTGTTTTTT. It codes for CASSQNPLIGVNTGELFF.

The CDR3 spells CASSRGRTGGYTF. CDR3 sequence (DNA): TGCGCCAGCAGCCGGGGAAGAACGGGAGGCTACACCTTC. V gene TRBV10-1 combines with J gene TRBJ1-2; D is unclear. V lost 6 bases and J lost 8, with 16 bases in between. The germline gives CDR1 WNHNN, CDR2 SYGVQD (reference sequence). This CDR3 has 13 residues.

This rearrangement joins TRBV28 to TRBJ1-2, with D possibly being TRBD1 (6 bases). V lost 6 bases and J lost 6, with 20 bases in between. The CDR3 consists of 15 residues. Germline CDR1 reads MDHEN; CDR2 reads SYDVKM. CDR3 nucleotides: TGTGCCAGCAGCTTAGAAGTAGCCACAGGGAATGGCTACACCTTC. It encodes CASSLEVATGNGYTF.

The chain employs TRBV12-5 and TRBJ2-3; 7 positions agree with TRBD1. CDR1 is LGHNT and CDR2 is FRNRAP in the germline V gene. V lost 1 base, J lost 4 bases, and 2 bases stayed unmatched. The CDR3 totals 14 residues. The CDR3 sequence: CASGLEGAADTQYF. CDR3 nucleotides: TGTGCTAGTGGTTTGGAGGGGGCCGCAGATACGCAGTATTTT. Full variable domain (remainder filled in from reference TRBV12-5 and TRBJ2-3): DARVTQTPRHKVTEMGQEVTMRCQPILGHNTVFWYRQTMMQGLELLAYFRNRAPLDDSGMPKDRFSAEMPDATLATLKIQPSEPRDSAVYFCASGLEGAADTQYFGPGTRLTVL.

This chain connects TRBV5-4 to TRBJ2-1; the D gene is possibly TRBD2 (6 bases). V lost 3 bases, J lost 6 bases, and 22 bases lay in between. Germline V gene data show CDR1 as SGHNT and CDR2 as YYREEE (reference sequence). The CDR3 is 17 residues long. As DNA, the CDR3 is TGTGCCAGCAGCTCGGGGACTTCCGAGTATCACCGCAATGAGCAGTTCTTC. It codes for CASSSGTSEYHRNEQFF.

The V call is TRBV5-1, the J call TRBJ2-4; 11 bases are shared with TRBD2. V lost 3 bases and J lost 1; bases outside the gene matches: 15. The CDR3 extends over 20 amino acids. From germline, CDR1 is SGHRS and CDR2 YFSETQ. In DNA, the CDR3 is TGCGCCAGCAGCTCTCCCTTTGGTAGCGGGAGGGCCGAGGCCAAAAACATTCAGTACTTC. It codes for CASSSPFGSGRAEAKNIQYF.

This chain connects TRBV27 to TRBJ1-5, with unresolved D. The CDR3 is 12 amino acids. With 2 bases removed from V and 7 bases from J, the gap between germline ends came to 6 bases. Germline V gene lookup returns CDR1 MNHEY and CDR2 SMNVEV (reference sequence). CDR3 DNA sequence: TGTGCCAGCAGTTTACTTGGCCAGCCCCAGCATTTT. Encoded protein: CASSLLGQPQHF.

The chain employs TRBV19 and TRBJ1-5; TRBD1 matches at 8 bases. The CDR3 spans 14 residues. Germline V gives CDR1 LNHDA, CDR2 SQIVND (reference sequence). V gave up 2 bases and J gave up 4 bases; unmatched junction bases: 1. CDR3 residues: CASSITGGNQPQHF. CDR3 in DNA: TGTGCCAGTAGTATAACAGGGGGGAATCAGCCCCAGCATTTT.

This clone was seen only a few times. This chain uses TRBV4-1 with TRBJ2-7; the D gene is possibly TRBD1 (5 bases). CDR1 MGHRA and CDR2 YSYEKL come from the germline V gene. The CDR3 loop spans 15 amino acids. V lost 3 bases, J lost 0 bases, and 12 bases lay in between. In DNA, the CDR3 is TGCGCCAGCAGCCATTTTCTAGGGGACTCCTACGAGCAGTACTTC. Protein product: CASSHFLGDSYEQYF.

J is TRBJ2-1 and V is TRBV19; TRBD1 matches at 8 bases. Germline CDR1 reads LNHDA; CDR2 reads SQIVND (reference sequence). The CDR3 spans 14 residues. The J segment lost 8 bases and the V segment lost 5 bases, leaving 8 bases of the junction unmatched. The CDR3: CASSERQGWDEQFF. The DNA of the CDR3 is TGTGCCAGTAGTGAACGACAGGGGTGGGATGAGCAGTTCTTC. The full variable domain, its missing parts supplied by reference TRBV19 and TRBJ2-1, is DGGITQSPKYLFRKEGQNVTLSCEQNLNHDAMYWYRQDPGQGLRLIYYSQIVNDFQKGDIAEGYSVSREKKESFPLTVTSAQKNPTAFYLCASSERQGWDEQFFGPGTRLTVL.

This clone showed up just a few times. The V gene is TRBV28, the J gene TRBJ1-5, with D hard to call. Germline V gene sequence: CDR1 MDHEN, CDR2 SYDVKM. Deletions cut 7 bases from V and 3 bases from J, with 7 bases between. This CDR3 comprises 12 residues. Here the CDR3 DNA reads TGTGCCAGCAAGAGTCCCAATCAGCCCCAGCATTTT. It yields the protein CASKSPNQPQHF. Variable domain in full (rest from reference TRBV28 and TRBJ1-5): DVKVTQSSRYLVKRTGEKVFLECVQDMDHENMFWYRQDPGLGLRLIYFSYDVKMKEKGDIPEGYSVSREKKERFSLILESASTNQTSMYLCASKSPNQPQHFGDGTRLSIL.